These T cell receptor beta chains were read from a single sample in a study of shared clonotypes between healthy human individuals. Produced via immunoSEQ multiplex PCR; TCRdb's table is partial and in-frame only. The sample has approximately 100,000 clones, roughly two thirds seen once; the top ten hold about 48%. The sequenced sample was memory CD8+ T cells sorted from blood. The receptors derive from a man aged 25-45 years in good health. Each CDR3 is given with its conserved first and last residue. A D gene is named only where the DNA matches it firmly. Clone size is given for some rows only: seen once, a few or many times, or a class if the clone is expanded.

d_call,j_call,cdr3_length,v_call,clone_size,cdr3_nt,cdr3_aa
NA,TRBJ2-1,13,TRBV29-1,NA,TGCAGCGCGGGGGCGGGGCCAGACAATGAGCAGTTCTTC,CSAGAGPDNEQFF
NA,TRBJ2-7,13,TRBV5-5,NA,TGTGCCAGCAGCCGGGGGCAGGACTACGAGCAGTACTTC,CASSRGQDYEQYF
NA,TRBJ1-5,15,TRBV7-8,NA,TGTGCCAGCAGCTATTACAGGAGCCCCAATCAGCCCCAGCATTTT,CASSYYRSPNQPQHF
NA,TRBJ1-1,15,TRBV14,NA,TGTGCCAGCAGCCAAGATCTTCTGGGGAACACTGAAGCTTTCTTT,CASSQDLLGNTEAFF
NA,TRBJ2-7,13,TRBV7-9,NA,TGTGCCAGCAGCTCCGGGCACTCCTACGAGCAGTACTTC,CASSSGHSYEQYF
TRBD2,TRBJ2-7,17,TRBV2,NA,TGTGCCAGCAGTCAGACTAGCGCGGGTCCCGTCTCCTACGAGCAGTACTTC,CASSQTSAGPVSYEQYF
NA,TRBJ1-2,13,TRBV4-3,NA,TGCGCCAGCAGCCAAGATTTCGAGAGAGGCTACACCTTC,CASSQDFERGYTF
NA,TRBJ1-1,10,TRBV2,NA,TGTGCCAGCATTACTACTGAAGCTTTCTTT,CASITTEAFF
NA,TRBJ2-5,13,TRBV27,NA,TGTGCCAGCAGTTTACTCGGCGAAGGTACCCAGTACTTC,CASSLLGEGTQYF
NA,TRBJ2-7,15,TRBV27,NA,TGTGCCAGCAGTTGGAAGGGGTTAGGCTCCTACGAGCAGTACTTC,CASSWKGLGSYEQYF
NA,TRBJ2-7,11,TRBV5-1,once,TGCGCCAGCAGCGACTCCTACGAGCAGTACTTC,CASSDSYEQYF
TRBD1,TRBJ1-4,17,TRBV4-1,many,TGCGCCAGCAGCCAGGATGAACCGGGACAGAGTTTTGAAGGACTGTTTTTT,CASSQDEPGQSFEGLFF
NA,TRBJ2-7,14,TRBV7-8,NA,TGTGCCAGCAGCTTAGTAGGGGACTCCTACGAGCAGTACTTC,CASSLVGDSYEQYF
NA,TRBJ1-5,16,TRBV6-1,NA,TGTGCCAGCAGTGAAATTTGGGGGTCAGGCGTGGAGCCCCAGCATTTT,CASSEIWGSGVEPQHF
TRBD2,TRBJ2-2,20,TRBV2,NA,TGTGCCAGCAGTGACAAGAAGAGTCCTAGCGGGAATTTGAACACCGGGGAGCTGTTTTTT,CASSDKKSPSGNLNTGELFF
TRBD1,TRBJ2-5,16,TRBV5-1,once,TGCGCCAGCAGCCTAGGGGGACAGGGGATAGGAGAGACCCAGTACTTC,CASSLGGQGIGETQYF
NA,TRBJ1-1,13,TRBV7-3,NA,TGTGCCAGCAGCTTGGCGATGAACACTGAAGCTTTCTTT,CASSLAMNTEAFF
TRBD2,TRBJ2-3,16,TRBV6-4,few,TGTGCCAGCAGTGACTCCGGCGGGAGCGGCACAGATACGCAGTATTTT,CASSDSGGSGTDTQYF
NA,TRBJ2-1,16,TRBV7-6,few,TGTGCCAGCAGCCATGGGGTGGTCAGCTCCTACAATGAGCAGTTCTTC,CASSHGVVSSYNEQFF
TRBD1,TRBJ2-7,15,TRBV5-6,NA,TGTGCCAGCAGCTTGGCCCCGGGACAGGCCTACGAGCAGTACTTC,CASSLAPGQAYEQYF
TRBD2,TRBJ2-3,21,TRBV27,few,TGTGCCAGCAGTCTCGCAGGGGTTATAGCGGGAGAGAGAACTAGCACAGATACGCAGTATTTT,CASSLAGVIAGERTSTDTQYF
TRBD1,TRBJ1-2,14,TRBV7-9,once,TGTGCCAGCAACCCCCCGGGACAGCAGTATGGCTACACCTTC,CASNPPGQQYGYTF
TRBD2,TRBJ2-7,16,TRBV7-9,NA,TGTGCCAGCAGCTTAAGTGGGGCTAGCGGATTCTACGAGCAGTACTTC,CASSLSGASGFYEQYF
NA,TRBJ2-2,14,TRBV2,NA,TGTGCCCGATCGGCCTCATCGGAGACCGGGGAGCTGTTTTTT,CARSASSETGELFF
NA,TRBJ2-6,15,TRBV6-1,many,TGTGCCAGTGAGGACGAGTCCTCTGGGGCCAACGTCCTGACTTTC,CASEDESSGANVLTF
NA,TRBJ2-1,16,TRBV7-9,few,TGTGCCAGCAGCACGAGCCTTCTTAGCGGAGACAATGAGCAGTTCTTC,CASSTSLLSGDNEQFF
NA,TRBJ1-1,17,TRBV18,NA,TGTGCCAGCTCACCACCCTCCGGGGCGCTTGGTAGCACTGAAGCTTTCTTT,CASSPPSGALGSTEAFF
NA,TRBJ2-7,13,TRBV15,NA,TGTGCCACCTGGGGCACGGGTTCCTACGAGCAGTACTTC,CATWGTGSYEQYF
NA,TRBJ2-7,13,TRBV7-8,NA,TGTGCCAGCAGCTTAGGACTAGGGTACGAGCAGTACTTC,CASSLGLGYEQYF
TRBD2,TRBJ2-1,16,TRBV7-8,few,TGTGCCAGCAGCGCAACGGGACTAGCGGGTGACAATGAGCAGTTCTTC,CASSATGLAGDNEQFF
NA,TRBJ1-2,15,TRBV6-4,NA,TGTGCCAGCAGTGACGCCCCGGAGAGCGGCGAGGGCTACACCTTC,CASSDAPESGEGYTF
NA,TRBJ2-7,12,TRBV28,NA,TGTGCCAGCGGGTCACCATCCTACGAGCAGTACTTC,CASGSPSYEQYF
TRBD1,TRBJ2-1,14,TRBV28,NA,TGTGCCAGCAAGTCCGGGACAGGGATTAATGAGCAGTTCTTC,CASKSGTGINEQFF
NA,TRBJ2-7,15,TRBV11-2,NA,TGTGCCAGCAGCCCGAGGACGGACCTCTCCTACGAGCAGTACTTC,CASSPRTDLSYEQYF
NA,TRBJ1-1,15,TRBV2,NA,TGTGCCAGCAACCCTCCGTCCGGGGGGAACACTGAAGCTTTCTTT,CASNPPSGGNTEAFF
TRBD2,TRBJ2-1,16,TRBV11-3,NA,TGTGCCAGCAGCTTAGAAGGACTAGCGGGACGCAATGAGCAGTTCTTC,CASSLEGLAGRNEQFF
TRBD1,TRBJ1-2,15,TRBV7-9,few,TGTGCCAGCAGCCACACCAGGGGGCCGCGATATGGCTACACCTTC,CASSHTRGPRYGYTF
NA,TRBJ1-1,14,TRBV7-6,NA,TGTGCCAGCAGCAAGGAGACGGCGAACACTGAAGCTTTCTTT,CASSKETANTEAFF
NA,TRBJ1-1,14,TRBV7-2,NA,TGTGCCAGCAGCCCACAGATCATGAGGACTGAAGCTTTCTTT,CASSPQIMRTEAFF
NA,TRBJ1-3,16,TRBV10-2,NA,TGCGCCAGCAGTGGTCGGGGGGCCGAGCCTGGAAACACCATATATTTT,CASSGRGAEPGNTIYF
NA,TRBJ2-7,14,TRBV6-5,NA,TGTGCCAGCAGTTACACGCTGGCAGCCTACGAGCAGTACTTC,CASSYTLAAYEQYF
NA,TRBJ2-4,13,TRBV29-1,NA,TGCAGCGTTGATACAGGGAATACGAACATTCAGTACTTC,CSVDTGNTNIQYF
TRBD1,TRBJ1-1,15,TRBV5-1,few,TGCGCCAGCAGCTGGAACACAGGGGTCGGCACTGAAGCTTTCTTT,CASSWNTGVGTEAFF
NA,TRBJ1-1,14,TRBV16,once,TGTGCCAGCAGCCAACTGGCTCGTAAGACTGAAGCTTTCTTT,CASSQLARKTEAFF
NA,TRBJ2-2,12,TRBV6-6,NA,TGTGCCAGCAGTGGAGGGCTCGGGGAGCTGTTTTTT,CASSGGLGELFF
NA,TRBJ2-7,13,TRBV13,NA,TGTGCCAGCAGCACACAAGGCTCCTACGAGCAGTACTTC,CASSTQGSYEQYF
NA,TRBJ2-7,13,TRBV10-2,many,TGCGCCAGCAACGACGCCGGGGCCTACGAGCAGTACTTC,CASNDAGAYEQYF
NA,TRBJ1-2,13,TRBV27,NA,TGTGCCAGCAGTTTATCGGACGGATATGGCTACACCTTC,CASSLSDGYGYTF
NA,TRBJ2-1,15,TRBV11-3,once,TGTGCCAGCAGCACCCGGGATACACTCTACAATGAGCAGTTCTTC,CASSTRDTLYNEQFF
NA,TRBJ2-7,12,TRBV6-5,NA,TGTGCCAGCAGTCAGGACGGAGAGGAGCAGTACTTC,CASSQDGEEQYF
NA,TRBJ2-3,15,TRBV4-1,few,TGCGCCAGCGCCCAAGAACGGTCCCTCACAGATACGCAGTATTTT,CASAQERSLTDTQYF
TRBD1,TRBJ1-1,13,TRBV2,NA,TGTGCCAGCAGCAGGACAGGGCGCACTGAAGCTTTCTTT,CASSRTGRTEAFF
TRBD1,TRBJ2-7,12,TRBV28,NA,TGTGCCATATCGGACAGGGACTACGAGCAGTACTTC,CAISDRDYEQYF
NA,TRBJ2-2,16,TRBV7-9,NA,TGTGCCAGCAGCTTAGCGGCAGGGGTTGACACCGGGGAGCTGTTTTTT,CASSLAAGVDTGELFF